These 2 T cell receptor beta chains originate from one sample sequenced in a study of blood T cell repertoires in COVID-19 (dated by TCRdb to between 2020 and 2021). Libraries were made using the immunoSEQ multiplex PCR assay. The table was pulled from immuneACCESS by TCRdb, which kept in-frame rearrangements only. Such tables lose some clones; where checked, under half of the loss comes from unresolved V genes, and the rest has no known cause. The sample table contains 91,000 or so clones; only one count was recorded for about 86% of them. The top ten clonotypes cover 10% to 15% of the sample. Sequenced material: peripheral blood. Source of these receptors: an older woman in a cohort sampled during active or convalescent COVID-19.

Comments on this clone: Additional DNA sequences in this sample encode the identical CDR3. This sequence joins TRBV11-1 and TRBJ2-2, with TRBD1 identical over 9 bases. The length of the CDR3 is 15 residues. Germline V CDR1 and CDR2: SGHAT, FQDESV (reference sequence). The V segment lost 3 bases and the J segment 2 bases; nucleotides outside the gene matches: 1. Here the CDR3 DNA reads TGTGCCAGCAGCTTGGGACAGGGTAACACCGGGGAGCTGTTTTTT. Translating gives CASSLGQGNTGELFF.

The chain uses TRBV7-2 and TRBJ2-3, with 7 bases identical to TRBD1. Germline assignment: CDR1 SGHTA and CDR2 FQGNSA. V was clipped by 5 bases and J by 4 bases; unmatched bases: 6. The CDR3 is 14 residues long. CDR3 coding DNA: TGTGCCAGCAGCCGCAATAGGGGGCCAGATACGCAGTATTTT. Translating gives CASSRNRGPDTQYF.